These 30 T cell receptor beta chains were all obtained from the same sample, sequenced in a study of early T cells in non-severe SARS-CoV-2 infection. MiXCR was run by TCRdb on the 5' RACE reads, yielding one entry per CDR3 protein. The repertoire holds some 71,000 distinct CDR3 sequences, with around 10% as singletons. Sequenced here: whole blood, sampled at baseline. Receptors were obtained from an adult who was a healthcare worker with PCR-confirmed SARS-CoV-2 infection or an uninfected control (not recorded which).

This clonotype has ten or more counts. V is TRBV7-9 and J is TRBJ2-3; TRBD2 agrees at 13 bases. The CDR3 runs to 19 residues. Germline assignment: CDR1 SEHNR and CDR2 FQNEAQ (reference sequence). V lost 6 bases and J lost 6; bases outside the gene matches: 18. The CDR3 here is CASSSKGTSGTPSEDTQYF. CDR3 nucleotides: TGTGCCAGCAGTTCAAAAGGGACTAGCGGGACCCCTAGCGAGGATACGCAGTATTTT.

This clonotype was seen a handful of times. One end of the junction varies from germline; a read error may be responsible. The gene calls are TRBV12-3 or TRBV12-4 and TRBJ1-6, with TRBD1 as a possible D gene (5 bases). The CDR3 loop spans 12 amino acids. CDR3 protein: CASSMGPLPGAF. The CDR3 nucleotides read TGTGCCAGCAGCATGGGGCCGTTACCGGGTGCCTTT.

This clonotype has more than one count but fewer than ten. The V and J genes are TRBV27 and TRBJ1-1, with D maybe TRBD1 (5 bases). The CDR3 totals 12 residues. The germline V gene has CDR1 MNHEY and CDR2 SMNVEV (reference sequence). V lost 8 bases and J 4 bases, leaving 11 bases between the germline ends. The CDR3 loop reads CASQAGTTEAFF. CDR3 sequence (DNA): TGTGCCAGCCAAGCCGGGACCACTGAAGCTTTCTTT.

In its sample, this clonotype was seen a few times. The CDR3 DNA follows: TGTGCCATCAGTGATCGGGACTCGTTCACAGATACGCAGTATTTT. This codes for CAISDRDSFTDTQYF. This chain joins TRBV10-3 and TRBJ2-3; D is perhaps TRBD2 (6 bases). In germline, CDR1 is ENHRY, CDR2 SYGVKD. The CDR3 length is 15 residues. V lost 3 bases and J lost 2, with 12 bases in between.

In its sample, this clonotype was seen many times. The genes are TRBV14 and TRBJ1-1, with a tentative D call TRBD1 (6 bases). CDR1 and CDR2 from the germline V gene are SGHDN and FVKESK. Trimming removed 6 bases from V and 5 bases from J, with 16 bases in between. This CDR3 region has 14 residues. CDR3 sequence: CASRPLGARTEAFF. In DNA, the CDR3 is TGTGCCAGCAGGCCCTTGGGGGCGAGAACTGAAGCTTTCTTT.

This clonotype has only one observation. The rearrangement uses TRBV7-3 and TRBJ2-2; perhaps TRBD2 as D (6 bases). There are 14 residues in the CDR3. The V and J ends lost 5 bases and 7 bases respectively, with 14 bases between them. Germline CDR1 is SGHTA and CDR2 is FQGTGA. The CDR3 DNA sequence: TGTGCCAGCAGCCCTCGCGGGGCGGGCGGGGAGCTGTTTTTT. It specifies CASSPRGAGGELFF.

In this sample, this clonotype turned up many times. The chain links TRBV2 to TRBJ2-7; D is unresolved. The CDR3 covers 12 residues. CDR1 is SNHLY, CDR2 FYNNEI, per germline. V was cut by 5 bases and J by 3 bases, with 8 bases left in between. In DNA form, the CDR3 reads TGTGCCAGCAGTCAGGTGGGCTACGAGCAGTACTTC. Translating it yields CASSQVGYEQYF.

The J gene is TRBJ1-2, the V gene TRBV5-1; 8 bases line up with TRBD1. Trimming took 0 bases from V and 1 from J; bases not matched to a gene: 2. The germline CDR1 and CDR2 sequences are SGHRS and YFSETQ. This CDR3 comprises 15 residues. The CDR3 DNA is TGCGCCAGCAGCTTGGGGACAGGGAATAACTATGGCTACACCTTC. It codes for CASSLGTGNNYGYTF.

There are many counts of this clonotype. This chain uses TRBV10-3 with TRBJ2-7; TRBD1 aligns across 8 bases. Germline CDR1 and CDR2: ENHRY and SYGVKD. The CDR3 loop spans 15 amino acids. V trimming: 6 bases; J trimming: 3 bases; junction bases outside the gene matches: 10. CDR3 nucleotides: TGTGCCATCAGAGCCCAGGGGGCGGCTGGCTACGAGCAGTACTTC. Its protein is CAIRAQGAAGYEQYF.

This clonotype was recorded a few times. This chain links TRBV3-1 with TRBJ2-7; D might be TRBD1 or TRBD2, each matching 6 bases. The CDR3 length is 15 residues. The ends were cut back, 4 bases at V and 0 bases at J, with 13 bases in the middle. The V gene's germline CDR1 is LGHDT and CDR2 YNNKEL (reference sequence). In nucleotides, the CDR3 is TGTGCCAGCAGCCGAAGGGGGGCCCTCTCCTACGAGCAGTACTTC. Translated, it gives CASSRRGALSYEQYF.

This clonotype was counted many times. The chain is built from TRBV19 and TRBJ2-6; no reliable D call. Germline loops: CDR1 LNHDA, CDR2 SQIVND (reference sequence). The CDR3 has 15 amino acids. V was cut by 3 bases and J by 0 bases, with 6 bases left in between. The CDR3 DNA is TGTGCCAGTAGTATCACCAGCTCTGGGGCCAACGTCCTGACTTTC. Its protein is CASSITSSGANVLTF.

The CDR3 sequence is CASSQVVVGQGTEQYF. DNA for the CDR3: TGTGCCAGCAGCCAAGTAGTCGTGGGACAGGGTACCGAGCAGTACTTC. The rearrangement joins TRBV14 to TRBJ2-7; 9 bases are a match to TRBD1. Germline V lookup: CDR1 SGHDN, CDR2 FVKESK. The J segment lost 6 bases and the V segment lost 1 base, leaving 10 bases of the junction unmatched. CDR3 size: 16 residues.

This clonotype has more than one count but fewer than ten. This rearrangement joins TRBV3-1 to TRBJ1-3, with TRBD1 matching over 9 bases. After removal of 5 bases from V and 2 bases from J, the junction contained 1 base not matched to a gene. The CDR3 totals 14 residues. Germline loops: CDR1 LGHDT, CDR2 YNNKEL (reference sequence). In DNA, the CDR3 is TGTGCCAGCAGCAGACAGGGGGCTGGAAACACCATATATTTT. Translated: CASSRQGAGNTIYF.

The CDR3 sequence is CASSYDSGSYNEQFF. As DNA, the CDR3 is TGTGCCAGCAGCTACGATAGCGGGAGCTACAATGAGCAGTTCTTC. This chain connects TRBV7-2 to TRBJ2-1; TRBD2 matches 9 bases. Trimming removed 4 bases from V and 3 bases from J; junction bases left unmatched: 4. Germline loops: CDR1 SGHTA, CDR2 FQGNSA. There are 15 residues in the CDR3.

This clonotype has a count of ten or more. The chain links TRBV11-2 to TRBJ1-4; D remains unclear. The CDR3 sequence is 15 residues long. Germline V gene sequence: CDR1 SGHAT, CDR2 FQNNGV. The V gene lost 5 bases and the J gene lost 2 bases, with 12 bases spanning the gap. CDR3 in DNA: TGTGCCAGCAGCACGAGAGGGCTGACTAATGAAAAACTGTTTTTT. Encoded protein: CASSTRGLTNEKLFF.

The rearrangement joins TRBV7-2 to TRBJ1-2, with no clear D. Looked up from germline, CDR1 is SGHTA and CDR2 is FQGNSA. The CDR3 extends over 12 amino acids. The germline V and J ends were trimmed by 5 bases and 7 bases, with 11 bases remaining between them. The chain's CDR3 is CASSRPYSGYTF. The CDR3 nucleotides read TGTGCCAGCAGCCGCCCTTACTCTGGCTACACCTTC.

This chain joins TRBV5-4 and TRBJ2-3; D ambiguous. Deletions cut 0 bases from V and 5 bases from J, with 13 bases between. Germline CDR1 SGHNT, CDR2 YYREEE (reference sequence). The CDR3 runs 15 residues. CDR3 protein: CASSLDFRVRDTQYF. CDR3 bases: TGTGCCAGCAGCTTGGATTTTCGGGTCAGAGATACGCAGTATTTT.

The rearrangement uses TRBV4-2 and TRBJ2-6; maybe TRBD1 (6 bases). The length of the CDR3 is 15 residues. V lost 10 bases and J lost 4, with 17 bases in between. Germline values: CDR1 LGHNA, CDR2 YNFKEQ. The CDR3 nucleotides read TGTGCCACCGGACCTCAGGGGTCCGGGGCCAACGTCCTGACTTTC. Protein: CATGPQGSGANVLTF.

In its sample, this clonotype was seen a few times. The chain links TRBV6-5 to TRBJ1-5, with 9 bases that match TRBD1. Germline V CDR1 and CDR2: MNHEY, SVGAGI. Losses at the gene ends were 2 bases for V and 1 base for J; bases not matched to a gene: 3. This CDR3 has 16 amino acids. CDR3 DNA sequence: TGTGCCAGCAGTTACGGGGGACAGGGCAGCAATCAGCCCCAGCATTTT. Translated: CASSYGGQGSNQPQHF.

In this sample, this clonotype turned up a few times. The chain links TRBV3-1 to TRBJ2-3; no definite D call. CDR3 size: 16 residues. Trimming stripped 0 bases from V and 1 base from J, with 11 bases between. Germline V lookup: CDR1 LGHDT, CDR2 YNNKEL (reference sequence). In nucleotides, the CDR3 is TGTGCCAGCAGCCAAGATTTGCCAGGTGGCACAGATACGCAGTATTTT. Protein product: CASSQDLPGGTDTQYF.

This clonotype was seen ten or more times. This chain links TRBV13 with TRBJ2-7; 8 nucleotides match TRBD1. Germline lookup yields CDR1 PRHDT and CDR2 FYEKMQ (reference sequence). This CDR3 has 13 residues. J gave up 3 bases and V 5 bases, and 3 bases lay outside the gene matches. The CDR3 is CASSVGQGYEQYF. The CDR3 bases are TGTGCCAGCAGCGTTGGACAGGGCTACGAGCAGTACTTC.

At least ten counts were recorded for this clonotype. This chain connects TRBV4-1 to TRBJ1-4; D remains unclear. The V end lost 3 bases, the J end lost 0 bases, and 11 bases lay between the germline ends. The germline V gene has CDR1 MGHRA and CDR2 YSYEKL. The CDR3 extends over 16 amino acids. The CDR3 loop is CASSHNQVATNEKLFF. As DNA, the CDR3 is TGCGCCAGCAGCCATAATCAAGTTGCAACTAATGAAAAACTGTTTTTT.

The V and J genes are TRBV7-8 and TRBJ2-5, with TRBD2 matching 13 bases. The CDR3 length is 17 residues. The junction had 7 bases not matched to a gene; V was cut back by 1 base and J by 5 bases. Germline CDR1 is SGHVS and CDR2 is FQNEAQ. The CDR3 DNA follows: TGTGCCAGCAGCTTAGGGACTAGCGGGAGACAAAGGGAGACCCAGTACTTC. This sequence encodes CASSLGTSGRQRETQYF.

A few counts support this clonotype. The chain employs TRBV27 and TRBJ2-3, with D perhaps assigned TRBD1 or TRBD2 (6 bases each). CDR3 size: 16 residues. Trimming stripped 5 bases from V and 8 bases from J, with 23 bases between. CDR1 MNHEY and CDR2 SMNVEV come from the germline V gene (reference sequence). CDR3 residues: CASSPYGGGMVGTQYF. The DNA for the CDR3 is TGTGCCAGCAGTCCTTACGGGGGCGGAATGGTTGGTACGCAGTATTTT.

This clonotype appeared many times. The gene calls are TRBV6-6 and TRBJ1-2; D may be TRBD1 (5 bases). Trimming cost V 5 bases and J 6 bases, with 13 bases left between them. This CDR3 is 13 amino acids long. Germline CDR1 and CDR2: MNHNY and SVGAGI (reference sequence). In nucleotides, the CDR3 is TGTGCCAGCAGTCCGACGGAGGGGCATGGCTACACCTTC. This encodes CASSPTEGHGYTF.

The gene calls are TRBV20-1 and TRBJ2-1; D gene uncertain. The CDR3 is made up of 14 amino acids. V lost 8 bases and J 5 bases, leaving 19 bases between the germline ends. The germline CDR1 and CDR2 sequences are DFQATT and SNEGSKA (reference sequence). CDR3 sequence: CSCPQENINNEQFF. CDR3 DNA sequence: TGCAGTTGTCCTCAGGAGAACATCAACAATGAGCAGTTCTTC.

The V call is TRBV14, the J call TRBJ1-1; unclear D gene. Germline lookup yields CDR1 SGHDN and CDR2 FVKESK. CDR3 size: 14 residues. The V and J ends lost 4 bases and 0 bases respectively, with 9 bases between them. The CDR3 protein is CASSPLQVNTEAFF. The DNA for the CDR3 is TGTGCCAGCAGCCCGCTTCAAGTGAACACTGAAGCTTTCTTT.

The chain uses TRBV20-1 and TRBJ1-5, with D unresolved. The length of the CDR3 is 13 residues. The ends were cut back, 6 bases at V and 2 bases at J, with 11 bases in the middle. Germline values: CDR1 DFQATT, CDR2 SNEGSKA (reference sequence). In DNA, the CDR3 is TGCAGTGCACTTGAAGGACGCAATCAGCCCCAGCATTTT. It yields the protein CSALEGRNQPQHF.

This clonotype occurred a few times. The chain employs TRBV6-2 or TRBV6-3 and TRBJ2-1; no firm D call. In germline, CDR1 is MNHEY, CDR2 SVGEGT. This CDR3 has 13 residues. The V gene lost 2 bases and the J gene lost 6 bases, with 8 bases spanning the gap. CDR3 residues: CASSYGGFNEQFF. The CDR3 nucleotides are TGTGCCAGCAGTTACGGCGGTTTCAATGAGCAGTTCTTC.

The V gene is TRBV11-3, the J gene TRBJ2-1; D may correspond to TRBD1 or TRBD2 (5 bases each). This CDR3 spans 14 amino acids. V lost 5 bases to trimming and J lost 6 bases, with 14 bases between them. Germline values: CDR1 SGHNT, CDR2 YENEEA. For the CDR3, the DNA is TGTGCCAGCAGCCCGGGACCAGAGTTCAATGAGCAGTTCTTC. Its protein is CASSPGPEFNEQFF.